Following are 20 T cell receptor beta chains from one sample sequenced in a study of CD8+ T cells in alopecia areata. Extracted from the samples, RNA was reverse transcribed into cDNA to serve as the sequencing template. Only in-frame clones appear in the TCRdb table, and some are missing; sequencing was by immunoSEQ multiplex PCR. The data show more than 150,000 clones, about three fifths seen once. Treatment: oral pan-JAK inhibitor, 5-10 mg twice daily. The material sequenced was CD8+ T cells sorted from blood, taken at week 24, from a patient treated with tofacitinib. The receptors were sampled from a human donor with alopecia areata.

The chain links TRBV25-1 to TRBJ2-1; 9 positions agree with TRBD2. CDR1 is MGHDK, CDR2 SYGVNS, per germline. The CDR3 has 14 residues. V shed 4 bases and J 7 bases; nucleotides not matched to a gene: 5. The CDR3 DNA reads as TGTGCCAGCAGTGGGCGGGGGGGCATAAATGAGCAGTTCTTC. It is translated as CASSGRGGINEQFF.

The genes are TRBV7-9 and TRBJ2-7; possible D gene TRBD1, 5 bases. V gave up 7 bases and J gave up 5 bases, with 21 bases separating them. The length of the CDR3 is 15 residues. Germline CDR1 and CDR2: SEHNR and FQNEAQ (reference sequence). The CDR3 DNA is TGTGCCAGCACGGTTCGTGGCAGGGAAGAGAACGAGCAGTACTTC. Amino acid sequence: CASTVRGREENEQYF. Full variable domain (rest looked up from reference TRBV7-9 and TRBJ2-7): DTGVSQNPRHKITKRGQNVTFRCDPISEHNRLYWYRQTLGQGPEFLTYFQNEAQLEKSRLLSDRFSAERPKGSFSTLEIQRTEQGDSAMYLCASTVRGREENEQYFGPGTRLTVT.

This clone was seen only a few times. The chain has TRBV27 and TRBJ1-5; D gene ambiguous. V was trimmed by 0 bases and J by 6 bases, leaving 6 bases between them. The germline V gene encodes CDR1 MNHEY and CDR2 SMNVEV (reference sequence). There are 13 residues in the CDR3. In nucleotides, the CDR3 is TGTGCCAGCAGTTTATCCGGTAGTCAGCCCCAGCATTTT. Translating gives CASSLSGSQPQHF.

The rearrangement joins TRBV29-1 to TRBJ2-3, with D perhaps being TRBD1 or TRBD2 (5 bases each). The germline gives CDR1 SQVTM, CDR2 ANQGSEA. V dropped 3 bases and J dropped 6 bases, with 25 bases sitting between them. CDR3 length equals 17 residues. The CDR3 DNA reads as TGCAGCGTTGATTCTGTAAACCGGGACCTACCCCCCGATACGCAGTATTTT. Its translation: CSVDSVNRDLPPDTQYF.

This clone was detected a few times. The rearrangement uses TRBV7-9 and TRBJ1-2, with TRBD1 matching over 10 bases. V lost 4 bases and J lost 6; bases outside the gene matches: 11. Germline V CDR1 and CDR2: SEHNR, FQNEAQ (reference sequence). This CDR3 contains 16 residues. The CDR3 bases are TGTGCCAGCAGCTCCCCGGGACAGGGGATTGTGCATGGCTACACCTTC. This translates into CASSSPGQGIVHGYTF.

The rearrangement links TRBV9 to TRBJ2-1; D remains ambiguous. This CDR3 has 12 residues. Trimming removed 0 bases at V and 6 bases at J, with 4 bases between. Germline V gives CDR1 SGDLS, CDR2 YYNGEE. This CDR3 reads CASSVVSNEQFF. Written as DNA, the CDR3 is TGTGCCAGCAGCGTAGTCTCCAATGAGCAGTTCTTC.

The V gene is TRBV30, the J gene TRBJ1-2, with D tentatively TRBD1 (6 bases). The V end was cut by 0 bases, the J end by 5 bases, with 10 bases between. CDR1 is GTSNPN and CDR2 is SVGIG in the germline V gene (reference sequence). The CDR3 extends over 13 amino acids. Written as DNA, the CDR3 is TGTGCCTGGAGTGTTTGGGGGCCGTATGGCTACACCTTC. Protein: CAWSVWGPYGYTF.

This sequence joins TRBV5-1 and TRBJ2-7; D remains ambiguous. V dropped 3 bases and J dropped 0 bases, with 13 bases sitting between them. The CDR3 consists of 15 residues. Germline CDR1 is SGHRS and CDR2 is YFSETQ. Written as DNA, the CDR3 is TGCGCCAGCAGCTCGAATCGACCGCCCTCCTACGAGCAGTACTTC. It codes for CASSSNRPPSYEQYF.

The chain recombines TRBV5-1 with TRBJ2-2; D perhaps matches TRBD1 (6 bases). V lost 4 bases and J lost 3, with 16 bases in between. The germline V gene has CDR1 SGHRS and CDR2 YFSETQ. The CDR3 is made up of 16 amino acids. CDR3 sequence (DNA): TGCGCCAGCAGCCTTCGGCAGGGGACATACACCGGGGAGCTGTTTTTT. Amino acid sequence: CASSLRQGTYTGELFF. Variable domain in full (rest from reference TRBV5-1 and TRBJ2-2): KAGVTQTPRYLIKTRGQQVTLSCSPISGHRSVSWYQQTPGQGLQFLFEYFSETQRNKGNFPGRFSGRQFSNSRSEMNVSTLELGDSALYLCASSLRQGTYTGELFFGEGSRLTVL.

The rearrangement joins TRBV28 to TRBJ2-7; 8 positions match TRBD1. There are 13 residues in the CDR3. Per the germline V gene, CDR1 is MDHEN and CDR2 is SYDVKM. The V and J ends lost 7 bases and 5 bases, in that order; junction bases with no gene match: 7. The CDR3 DNA reads as TGTGCCAGCAATACTGGGACAGGCAACGAGCAGTACTTC. This encodes CASNTGTGNEQYF.

This clone has a single count. The rearrangement links TRBV7-9 to TRBJ2-5; D unresolved. CDR1 and CDR2 (germline): SEHNR, FQNEAQ (reference sequence). The CDR3 has 13 residues. V lost 3 bases to trimming and J lost 1 base, with 6 bases between them. The CDR3 DNA follows: TGTGCCAGCAGCTTGGGTTTCCAAGAGACCCAGTACTTC. Translation gives CASSLGFQETQYF.

V gene TRBV19 combines with J gene TRBJ1-5, with unresolved D. V lost 5 bases to trimming and J lost 6 bases, with 8 bases between them. The CDR3 spans 12 residues. The germline V gene encodes CDR1 LNHDA and CDR2 SQIVND (reference sequence). This chain's CDR3 is CASSYGPQPQHF. CDR3 nucleotide sequence: TGTGCCAGTAGTTACGGACCTCAGCCCCAGCATTTT.

The table lists this clone with a few counts. V and J are TRBV5-1 and TRBJ2-4, with D perhaps TRBD1 (5 bases). The length of the CDR3 is 12 residues. Deletions cut 1 base from V and 8 bases from J, with 7 bases between. In germline, CDR1 is SGHRS, CDR2 YFSETQ. The CDR3: CASSLWGDIQYF. The CDR3 bases are TGCGCCAGCAGCTTGTGGGGCGACATTCAGTACTTC.

The rearrangement links TRBV11-2 to TRBJ2-3, with TRBD2 matching 13 bases. J gave up 4 bases and V 5 bases, and 6 bases lay outside the gene matches. The CDR3 is 16 amino acids. The germline V gene encodes CDR1 SGHAT and CDR2 FQNNGV. The chain's CDR3 is CASSPRTSGGADTQYF. In DNA form, the CDR3 reads TGTGCCAGCAGCCCCCGGACTAGCGGGGGTGCAGATACGCAGTATTTT.

The rearrangement links TRBV15 to TRBJ2-1; D ambiguous. This CDR3 spans 12 amino acids. Trimming removed 5 bases at V and 9 bases at J, with 11 bases between. From germline, CDR1 is LNHNV and CDR2 YYDKDF (reference sequence). The CDR3 DNA is TGTGCCACCAGCGACGGGCGTACTGAGCAGTTCTTC. Protein sequence: CATSDGRTEQFF.

As DNA, the CDR3 is TGTGCCAGCAGCTTTGTTACAGGGACGGGGGATACGCAGTATTTT. It translates to CASSFVTGTGDTQYF. The chain employs TRBV7-6 and TRBJ2-3; D may be TRBD1 (6 bases). V was trimmed by 3 bases and J by 6 bases, leaving 16 bases between them. From germline, CDR1 is SGHVS and CDR2 FNYEAQ. CDR3 length: 15 amino acids.

This sequence joins TRBV7-3 and TRBJ2-3; TRBD1 matches at 12 bases. The V segment lost 1 base and the J segment 4 bases; nucleotides outside the gene matches: 6. This CDR3 is 17 amino acids long. Germline CDR1 SGHTA, CDR2 FQGTGA. The CDR3 nucleotides read TGTGCCAGCAGCTTAAAGGGGACAGGGGGCGTATCAGATACGCAGTATTTT. Translation gives CASSLKGTGGVSDTQYF. Using reference TRBV7-3 and TRBJ2-3 for the parts outside the CDR3, the full variable domain is GAGVSQTPSNKVTEKGKYVELRCDPISGHTALYWYRQSLGQGPEFLIYFQGTGAADDSGLPNDRFFAVRPEGSVSTLKIQRTERGDSAVYLCASSLKGTGGVSDTQYFGPGTRLTVL.

V gene TRBV29-1 combines with J gene TRBJ1-2; D not resolved. The germline V gene has CDR1 SQVTM and CDR2 ANQGSEA. The V end was cut by 3 bases, the J end by 5 bases, with 13 bases between. This CDR3 spans 13 amino acids. The CDR3 loop reads CSVEAEVLYGYTF. The CDR3 DNA follows: TGCAGCGTTGAGGCCGAAGTCCTGTATGGCTACACCTTC.

A remark on this clone: The junction and the germline gene differ at one end; a read error may be behind it. The chain joins TRBV4-1 to TRBJ2-1; tentatively, D is TRBD2 (6 bases). This CDR3 has 15 residues. Germline V gene lookup returns CDR1 MGHRA and CDR2 YSYEKL. The CDR3 bases are TGCGCCAGCAGCCAAGAAAGTGGGGGAGGCAATGGGCAGTTCTTC. Translated: CASSQESGGGNGQFF.

The chain has TRBV2 and TRBJ2-3, with a possible D match to TRBD2 (5 bases). CDR1 and CDR2 from the germline V gene are SNHLY and FYNNEI. V was clipped by 6 bases and J by 5 bases, with 6 bases between them. The CDR3 is 11 amino acids. The CDR3 sequence is CASREGDTQYF. The CDR3 nucleotides are TGTGCCAGCAGAGAGGGAGATACGCAGTATTTT.